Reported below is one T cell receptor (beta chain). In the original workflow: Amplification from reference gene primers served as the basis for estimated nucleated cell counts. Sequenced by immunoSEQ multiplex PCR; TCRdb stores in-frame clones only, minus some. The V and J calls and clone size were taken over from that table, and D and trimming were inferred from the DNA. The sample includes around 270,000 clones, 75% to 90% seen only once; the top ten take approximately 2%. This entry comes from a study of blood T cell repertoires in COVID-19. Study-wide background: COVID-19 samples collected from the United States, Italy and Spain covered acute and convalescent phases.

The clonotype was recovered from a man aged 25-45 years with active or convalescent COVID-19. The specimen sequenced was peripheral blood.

The CDR3 here is CATSRGTEEKLFF. The CDR3 bases are TGTGCCACCAGCCGAGGCACGGAGGAAAAACTGTTTTTT. The rearrangement links TRBV15 to TRBJ1-4; D is uncertain. The V gene lost 5 bases and the J gene lost 8 bases, with 12 bases spanning the gap. Germline V gene lookup returns CDR1 LNHNV and CDR2 YYDKDF (reference sequence). This CDR3 has 13 amino acids. Full variable domain (missing parts from reference TRBV15 and TRBJ1-4): DAMVIQNPRYQVTQFGKPVTLSCSQTLNHNVMYWYQQKSSQAPKLLFHYYDKDFNNEADTPDNFQSRRPNTSFCFLDIRSPGLGDTAMYLCATSRGTEEKLFFGSGTQLSVL.